This T cell receptor beta chain was recovered during a study of graft-versus-host responses after intestinal transplantation. The overall study: Transplants were multivisceral, liver-intestinal, or isolated intestinal. The recipients all started with anti-thymocyte globulin induction and then took tacrolimus and steroids for around three years.

Data came from immunoSEQ multiplex PCR; TCRdb stores just in-frame clones and leaves some out. The top ten hold about 19% of the sample, which has some 10,000 clones, about 75% seen once. Intraepithelial and lamina propria lymphocytes were isolated from graft specimens. V was clipped by 5 bases and J by 5 bases, with 6 bases between them. In germline, CDR1 is LNHDA, CDR2 SQIVND (reference sequence). The CDR3 consists of 11 residues. Study-wide results and caveats: Present in recipient marrow, GvH clones included some that appeared first in ileum or blood. Elevated graft-versus-host to host-versus-graft clonal ratios in allografts were recorded for patients with graft-donor T cell macrochimerism.

About this clone: No antigen is known for it.

Sequencing used ileum tissue, obtained about 430 days after intestinal transplantation. The chain carries TRBV19 and TRBJ1-1, with D unresolved. This receptor was obtained from a human patient who received an intestinal transplant, so some T cells may come from the graft donor. In DNA, the CDR3 is TGTGCCAGTAGTGGGATGACTGAAGCTTTCTTT. This sequence encodes CASSGMTEAFF. The whole variable domain, filled in from reference TRBV19 and TRBJ1-1, reads DGGITQSPKYLFRKEGQNVTLSCEQNLNHDAMYWYRQDPGQGLRLIYYSQIVNDFQKGDIAEGYSVSREKKESFPLTVTSAQKNPTAFYLCASSGMTEAFFGQGTRLTVV.